This record concerns one T cell receptor beta chain sequence. Its antigen is currently not known. Base qualities are not recorded, but no much larger clone differs from it by a single base. This sample's time point label indicates: patch test 1, 2 weeks after DPC sensitization. Reading the label with the study, this specimen's treatment or condition is: therapeutic diphenylcyclopropenone sensitization with weekly scalp DPC. At every patch-test visit, the blood draw took place before the patch test was put on. To be eligible, patients had to be aged 18 to 70, diagnosed with alopecia and judged suitable for DPC therapy, while pregnant patients were excluded. Total RNA was isolated from unfractionated whole blood collected in Tempus Blood RNA tubes. This entry is derived from a study of human T cells and chemical hapten exposure (dated by TCRdb to about 2021). Background for the entire study: For sensitization, 2% DPC in acetone was applied to a 2 cm by 2 cm area of upper inner arm skin. Patients additionally received weekly therapeutic DPC doses to the scalp throughout the roughly 25-week study period. Patch testing on the upper back used Finn chambers containing 0.01% DPC, with scoring done after 6 days according to International Contact Dermatitis Research Group standards. Alopecia areata with under or over 50% scalp involvement, alopecia totalis and alopecia universalis were represented in the patient cohort, which was mostly female. Libraries were pooled for sequencing, and per-sample TCR yields varied mainly because of small differences in library volumes within the pool. The study tracked peripheral blood TCR repertoire changes in vivo during primary and secondary sensitization to the hapten diphenylcyclopropenone (DPC) in alopecia patients. Blood samples were taken from patients before sensitization (week 0) and at 2, 6 and about 24 weeks after DPC sensitization. Under 30 alopecia patients gave blood for TCR sequencing at one to four time points (pre-sensitization, 2, 6 and 24 weeks). Results the study describes overall, beyond this receptor: Patch test score correlated positively with the number of PT1 expanded TCRs, reaching significance at thresholds 8, 16 and 32 but not at 4. Significantly more large CDR3 similarity clusters were formed by expanded TCRs than by pre-sensitization or healthy control sets, consistent with antigen-driven responses. Repeated subsampling changed both the strength of the expansion versus patch-test correlation and the threshold at which the correlation became significant. All patients had alopecia, a presumed autoimmune disease, so their immune response might differ from that of healthy individuals. No change with DPC sensitization was found in the number of TCRs above 1 in 1000 frequency, and no evidence of global repertoire structure alterations was found.

The junction shows trimming of 5 bases on V and 3 bases on J, plus 10 bases between the germline ends. Taken from cysteine to phenylalanine, the CDR3 has 14 residues. Kept here is only the CDR3 DNA, which spans 42 bases and is read in frame from base 1. CDR1 SGHTA and CDR2 FQGNSA were looked up in the germline V gene. The receptor library was made with RACE. The reads were generated on a NextSeq 500. During library preparation, unique molecular identifiers were attached to individual cDNA molecules so that TCRs could be counted in a quantitative, reproducible way. For every blood RNA sample, sequencing covered both the TCR alpha and TCR beta chains. The source study handled its data this way. A median of about 89,000 TCRs per sample was observed, with a range of about 20,000 to 700,000. The Decombinator software suite was used to annotate V, J and CDR3 in the TCR reads. Every sample was subsampled to the same number of TCRs (28,000) for the PS versus PT1 abundance plots. TCRs were defined as expanded if absent before sensitization and observed at least eight times at the 2-week time point. The public reads were reanalyzed by TCRdb: fastp trimming at Q25, MiXCR alignment, in-frame beta chains only. Each CDR3 protein gets just one entry, which takes the most common genes and DNA from the rows behind it. The V and J calls were determined by TCRdb, not by the authors. The sample table contains approximately 110,000 distinct CDR3 sequences; only one count was recorded for about 11% of them. The ten largest clones represent 3% to 4.5% of the sample.

The source material was whole blood, sampled in connection with sensitization to the hapten diphenylcyclopropenone (DPC). This receptor chain uses TRBV7-2 and TRBJ2-2; the D gene is possibly TRBD1, with 5 bases matching. The sequence was collected from a woman in her 40s with alopecia areata. Some clones in this sample may be carry-over from other donors' samples. The CDR3 is CASSASQDTGELFF. At the DNA level, the sequence is TGTGCCAGCAGCGCCTCACAGGACACCGGGGAGCTGTTTTTT.